This TCR beta chain originates from a study of T-cell memory formation after mild COVID-19. TCRdb redid the calling of the 5' RACE reads with MiXCR, one entry per CDR3 protein. The profile covers 120,000 to 150,000 distinct CDR3 sequences, with roughly 6.2% appearing a single time and just over 2% taken by the ten largest. With V trimmed by 6 bases and J by 6 bases, 5 bases remained unmatched. Germline V gene lookup returns CDR1 SNHLY and CDR2 FYNNEI. The CDR3 is made up of 15 amino acids. The clonotype originates from an adult woman who had mild COVID-19 (a few samples of this study predate the infection). Cell type and time point are not known. The chain uses TRBV2 and TRBJ2-5; 15 bases are a match to TRBD2. Sequencing was performed on PBMCs or a T cell subset sorted from them (not recorded which). CDR3 sequence: CASRSGLAGGKTQYF. The CDR3 nucleotides are TGTGCCAGCAGGTCGGGACTAGCGGGGGGAAAGACCCAGTACTTC.